The source of this T cell receptor beta chain is a study of T cells in Graves' hyperthyroidism and ophthalmopathy. The study, taken as a whole, reports: The model predicted ophthalmopathy a median approximately seven months before onset. Ophthalmopathy and stable hyperthyroidism were told apart by a 13 V-J model.

Of note for this clonotype: The antigen remains unidentified.

Amplification of TCR beta CDR3 regions used RNA as the template. RT-PCR in the first round (using the HTBI primer set) targeted the TCR CDR3. TCRdb used MiXCR to reprocess the multiplex PCR reads, holding one entry per CDR3 protein. This table has around 620,000 distinct CDR3 sequences, around 15% appearing once. Each diagnosis drew on symptoms, thyroxine, TRAb, thyroid ultrasound and orbital computed tomography findings. The CDR3 runs 15 residues. V was pared by 5 bases and J by 7 bases, with 8 bases of the junction left unmatched. Germline V gene data show CDR1 as SGHRS and CDR2 as YFSETQ. The chain couples TRBV5-1 to TRBJ2-2; 10 bases match TRBD2. The source is a woman in her thirties with Graves' hyperthyroidism. Sequencing was carried out using blood. Here the CDR3 reads CASSWTSGADGELFF. The DNA of the CDR3 is TGCGCCAGCAGTTGGACTAGCGGAGCGGACGGGGAGCTGTTTTTT.